The clone carrying this TCR beta chain was detected only a few times. This entry comes from a study of blood T cell repertoires in COVID-19. Whole-study context: The study drew acute and convalescent COVID-19 samples from the United States, Italy and Spain. PBMCs, B-cell-depleted T cells, or T cells were the source of the cDNA or gDNA that made up the material.

Clinical history reported by participants formed the basis on which cohorts were assigned. In the original processing: It was from reference gene primer amplification that nucleated cell counts were estimated. Here immunoSEQ multiplex PCR was the method, and the copy in TCRdb shows in-frame clones only, minus some. The D gene and trimming were derived from the DNA, and the V and J assignments and clone size from that table. The sample lists approximately 200,000 clones, 65% to 85% occurring once. The trim removed 5 bases at V and 5 bases at J, leaving 7 bases unmatched. The CDR3 has 16 amino acids. Germline-derived CDR1 and CDR2 are LGHNA and YNFKEQ.

This receptor was identified in a woman aged 30 to 39 who had recovered from COVID-19. The rearrangement joins TRBV4-2 to TRBJ2-1; 12 nucleotides match TRBD2. Sequencing was performed on PBMCs or T cells enriched from blood (not recorded which). CDR3 DNA sequence: TGTGCCAGCAGCTACACTAGCGGGGGGAGGGACAATGAGCAGTTCTTC. Its protein product is CASSYTSGGRDNEQFF.